Presented here are 23 T cell receptor beta chains from one specimen sequenced in a study of blood T cells in healthy people across ages. The second PCR ran about 6 to 11 cycles with a sample-barcoded 5' primer and J-beta primers. TCRdb re-called the 5' RACE reads through MiXCR, storing one row per CDR3 protein. The sample has 1.4 million or so distinct CDR3 sequences, under 55% seen once. The sequencing sample was made of blood. Every receptor here comes from a woman under 30 in good health.

The chain employs TRBV19 and TRBJ1-3; D is perhaps TRBD1 (5 bases). The CDR3 totals 14 residues. Trimming shortened V by 4 bases and J by 4 bases, and 11 bases separated the two germline ends. The germline CDR1 and CDR2 sequences are LNHDA and SQIVND (reference sequence). The CDR3 protein is CASSRGAEGNTIYF. The CDR3 nucleotides read TGTGCCAGTAGTAGAGGGGCGGAGGGAAACACCATATATTTT.

This chain joins TRBV15 and TRBJ1-1; the D is unclear. The germline V gene has CDR1 LNHNV and CDR2 YYDKDF (reference sequence). V was shortened by 0 bases and J by 0 bases, with 8 bases between the two germline ends. This CDR3 is 15 amino acids long. CDR3 DNA sequence: TGTGCCACCAGCAGAGATACAAGCCTGAACACTGAAGCTTTCTTT. This encodes CATSRDTSLNTEAFF.

The V gene is TRBV10-3, the J gene TRBJ2-3; 9 bases align to TRBD2. With V trimmed by 10 bases and J by 2 bases, 13 bases remained unmatched. The CDR3 runs 16 residues. The germline V gene has CDR1 ENHRY and CDR2 SYGVKD. The CDR3 here is CASLMGLAGTTDTQYF. The CDR3 nucleotides read TGTGCCAGTTTGATGGGTCTAGCGGGAACCACAGATACGCAGTATTTT.

The rearrangement uses TRBV4-3 and TRBJ2-7, with TRBD1 matching over 11 bases. CDR1 and CDR2 from the germline V gene are LGHNA and YSLEER. The J segment lost 4 bases and the V segment lost 3 bases, leaving 2 bases of the junction unmatched. The CDR3 spans 14 residues. CDR3 region: CASSQGQGVYEQYF. The CDR3 nucleotides read TGCGCCAGCAGCCAGGGACAGGGGGTTTACGAGCAGTACTTC.

The chain has TRBV14 and TRBJ2-3; 14 bases agree with TRBD2. J lost 7 bases, V lost 4 bases, and 7 bases had no gene match. Germline V gives CDR1 SGHDN, CDR2 FVKESK. CDR3 size: 16 residues. CDR3 loop: CASSRRLAGGQYTQYF. DNA of the CDR3: TGTGCCAGCAGCCGGCGACTAGCGGGGGGGCAATATACGCAGTATTTT.

V is TRBV28 and J is TRBJ2-1; possibly TRBD2 for D (5 bases). The CDR3 is 17 residues long. The germline V gene has CDR1 MDHEN and CDR2 SYDVKM. V was cut by 6 bases and J by 4 bases, with 22 bases left in between. The CDR3 DNA reads TGTGCCAGCAGAGTCCCCCGGAGGTACCAAAGATACAATGAGCAGTTCTTC. Protein sequence: CASRVPRRYQRYNEQFF.

This clonotype occurred a few times. This chain joins TRBV13 and TRBJ2-7; D not resolved. The CDR3 length is 16 residues. V lost 4 bases and J 3 bases, leaving 19 bases between the germline ends. Germline V gives CDR1 PRHDT, CDR2 FYEKMQ (reference sequence). The chain's CDR3 is CASSSTRTLRFYEQYF. Written as DNA, the CDR3 is TGTGCCAGCAGCTCTACACGGACCCTCCGGTTCTACGAGCAGTACTTC.

The chain combines TRBV7-2 with TRBJ2-3, with 8 bases aligning to TRBD2. After removal of 9 bases from V and 4 bases from J, the junction contained 15 bases not matched to a gene. The CDR3 has 16 amino acids. Per the germline V gene, CDR1 is SGHTA and CDR2 is FQGNSA. As DNA, the CDR3 is TGTGCCAGTAGCCCCTTACCGGGACTAGGGTCAGATACGCAGTATTTT. This gives the protein CASSPLPGLGSDTQYF.

Worth noting for this clonotype: One end of the junction does not line up with germline, which may come from a read error. The V gene is TRBV7-9, the J gene TRBJ2-7; D unclear. Germline V gene lookup returns CDR1 SEHNR and CDR2 FQNEAQ (reference sequence). The CDR3 is 12 amino acids. In DNA, the CDR3 is TGTGCCAGCAACTTAGTCCCGTACGAGCAGTACTTC. As protein: CASNLVPYEQYF.

This clonotype has only a few counts. V and J are TRBV10-3 and TRBJ2-3, with D tentatively TRBD1 (6 bases). The V gene lost 4 bases and the J gene lost 4 bases, with 6 bases spanning the gap. Looked up from germline, CDR1 is ENHRY and CDR2 is SYGVKD. There are 12 residues in the CDR3. The CDR3 DNA reads TGTGCCATCAGTGGGGGGCCAGATACGCAGTATTTT. Its protein is CAISGGPDTQYF.

The gene calls are TRBV14 and TRBJ1-4; D ambiguous. This CDR3 has 16 residues. The V end was cut by 0 bases, the J end by 0 bases, with 8 bases between. CDR1 is SGHDN, CDR2 FVKESK, per germline. CDR3: CASSQEGSPTNEKLFF. The CDR3 DNA is TGTGCCAGCAGCCAAGAGGGCAGCCCAACTAATGAAAAACTGTTTTTT.

CDR3 sequence reads: CASGPGLAGLGDEQFF. CDR3 DNA: TGTGCCAGCGGTCCCGGACTAGCGGGCCTAGGGGATGAGCAGTTCTTC. The chain carries TRBV27 and TRBJ2-1; TRBD2 aligns across 11 bases. Germline loops: CDR1 MNHEY, CDR2 SMNVEV (reference sequence). Losses at the gene ends were 8 bases for V and 8 bases for J; bases not matched to a gene: 14. The CDR3 is made up of 16 amino acids.

The DNA for the CDR3 is TGTGCCAGCAGCCAAGATAATCCAGCGAGCTCCTACAATGAGCAGTTCTTC. This translates into CASSQDNPASSYNEQFF. The chain is built from TRBV14 and TRBJ2-1; D call uncertain. The CDR3 covers 17 residues. Germline V gene sequence: CDR1 SGHDN, CDR2 FVKESK. V gave up 0 bases and J gave up 0 bases, with 12 bases separating them.

This clonotype was seen more than once but under ten times. The J gene is TRBJ2-3, the V gene TRBV5-1; the match to TRBD2 covers 11 bases. With V trimmed by 2 bases and J by 0 bases, 8 bases remained unmatched. Germline CDR1 is SGHRS and CDR2 is YFSETQ. This CDR3 is 18 amino acids long. CDR3 in DNA: TGCGCCAGCAGCTTCGGGACCCTAGCGGGAGGAAGCACAGATACGCAGTATTTT. Protein product: CASSFGTLAGGSTDTQYF.

The chain couples TRBV7-9 to TRBJ2-3; TRBD2 aligns across 7 bases. Germline-derived CDR1 and CDR2 are SEHNR and FQNEAQ (reference sequence). Trimming took 5 bases from V and 2 from J; bases not matched to a gene: 7. This CDR3 contains 15 residues. CDR3 coding DNA: TGTGCCAGCAGCGACAAGCGGGGCCTCACAGATACGCAGTATTTT. It encodes CASSDKRGLTDTQYF.

This clonotype was counted only a few times. The rearrangement links TRBV9 to TRBJ2-1; no definite D call. CDR3 length equals 14 residues. Between the trimmed V and J ends, which lost 3 bases and 9 bases, there was a span of 16 bases. Germline V lookup: CDR1 SGDLS, CDR2 YYNGEE. The CDR3 reads CASSGGTSQSEQFF. As DNA, the CDR3 is TGTGCCAGCAGCGGAGGCACAAGCCAGAGTGAGCAGTTCTTC.

This clonotype came up a few times. V and J are TRBV7-9 and TRBJ2-5; 9 bases align to TRBD2. This CDR3 comprises 15 residues. Germline values: CDR1 SEHNR, CDR2 FQNEAQ (reference sequence). V shed 1 base and J 5 bases; nucleotides not matched to a gene: 5. The CDR3 spells CASSLVAGVGETQYF. Here the CDR3 DNA reads TGTGCCAGCAGCTTAGTAGCGGGAGTCGGTGAGACCCAGTACTTC.

A word on this clonotype: A much larger clone differs from this one at a single base, so this may be a read error. V gene TRBV12-3 or TRBV12-4 combines with J gene TRBJ2-1; a weak D match, TRBD2 (5 bases). CDR3 size: 13 residues. Trimming stripped 11 bases from V and 3 bases from J, with 14 bases between. The CDR3 DNA follows: TGTGCCGCCAAGGACTTCGACTACAATGAGCAGTTCTTC. Encoded protein: CAAKDFDYNEQFF.

The rearrangement uses TRBV6-5 and TRBJ2-3, with TRBD1 matching 8 bases. The CDR3 extends over 15 amino acids. The V and J ends lost 7 bases and 4 bases, in that order; junction bases with no gene match: 10. Germline-derived CDR1 and CDR2 are MNHEY and SVGAGI. The CDR3 DNA follows: TGTGCCAGCAATACCCCCGCAGGGGGCCCAGATACGCAGTATTTT. Protein product: CASNTPAGGPDTQYF.

This clonotype was recorded only once. The chain recombines TRBV29-1 with TRBJ2-6; D possibly corresponds to TRBD2 (5 bases). The CDR3 is 17 residues long. CDR1 is SQVTM, CDR2 ANQGSEA, per germline. Between the trimmed V and J ends, which lost 6 bases and 2 bases, there was a span of 20 bases. The DNA for the CDR3 is TGCAGCGTCAGGTCCGGAGAGGGCAAGACTGGGGCCAACGTCCTGACTTTC. This codes for CSVRSGEGKTGANVLTF.

This clonotype has a count of ten or more. The chain links TRBV2 to TRBJ2-3; maybe TRBD1 (5 bases). The V and J ends lost 1 base and 0 bases respectively, with 8 bases between them. CDR3 length: 15 residues. CDR1 is SNHLY and CDR2 is FYNNEI in the germline V gene. The CDR3 reads CASSEGTTSTDTQYF. For the CDR3, the DNA is TGTGCCAGCAGTGAAGGGACAACTAGCACAGATACGCAGTATTTT.

V and J are TRBV6-2 or TRBV6-3 and TRBJ2-7; 7 positions agree with TRBD1. The CDR3 runs 14 residues. Germline trimming cut 4 bases from V and 1 base from J; bases unmatched to any gene: 4. Per germline, CDR1 MNHEY and CDR2 SVGEGT. In DNA, the CDR3 is TGTGCCAGCAGTTGGAGACAGGGATCCTACGAGCAGTACTTC. It encodes CASSWRQGSYEQYF.

This clonotype showed up just a few times. V usage is TRBV29-1 and J usage is TRBJ2-5; TRBD2 matches 10 bases. With V trimmed by 7 bases and J by 10 bases, 3 bases remained unmatched. Germline assignment: CDR1 SQVTM and CDR2 ANQGSEA. The CDR3 extends over 10 amino acids. The CDR3 nucleotides are TGCAGCGCCAGGACTAGCGGCCAGTACTTC. Protein product: CSARTSGQYF.